Listed below are T cell receptor beta chains from one sample, sequenced in a study of follicular helper T cells after annual influenza vaccination. Sequencing was performed with immunoSEQ multiplex PCR; in TCRdb, only in-frame clones are kept and a portion is missing. Seen here are 5,500 to 7,000 clones, approximately 91% observed once, and the top ten hold roughly 0.72%. The input for sequencing was CXCR5+ CD38- circulating T follicular helper cells from blood, taken 7 days after influenza vaccination. The receptors come from an adult who received the influenza vaccine. Both conserved end residues are part of each CDR3. The order of the fields is clone size, D gene, CDR3 length, J gene, V gene, CDR3 DNA, CDR3 protein. A D gene is named only where the DNA matches it firmly. Size is stated for part of the rows, as once, few or many counts, or as a class when the clone is expanded.

once NA 14 TRBJ1-2 TRBV15 TGTGCCACCAGCCCTCAGACAGAGTCCTATGGCTACACCTTC CATSPQTESYGYTF
once NA 12 TRBJ2-7 TRBV4-1 TGCGCCAGCAGCCCGCGACTCGGCGAGCAGTACTTC CASSPRLGEQYF
NA NA 16 TRBJ1-5 TRBV5-6 TGTGCCAGCGCCGGGACGGGGGGCGAGCGCAATCAGCCCCAGCATTTT CASAGTGGERNQPQHF
NA NA 14 TRBJ2-1 TRBV4-1 TGCGCCAGCAGCCAAGGACTCCACCGGAATGAGCAGTTCTTC CASSQGLHRNEQFF
NA TRBD2 16 TRBJ2-3 TRBV28 TGTGCCAGCAGTTTCCAAGCGGGAGGGGGCACAGATACGCAGTATTTT CASSFQAGGGTDTQYF
few TRBD1 12 TRBJ1-1 TRBV19 TGTGCCAGTAGTATAAAGGGGGCCGAAGCTTTCTTT CASSIKGAEAFF
NA TRBD1 14 TRBJ2-4 TRBV28 TGTGCCAGCAGTAAACTCGCAGGGGGAAACATTCAGTACTTC CASSKLAGGNIQYF
few NA 15 TRBJ2-7 TRBV5-1 TGCGCCAGCAGCTTACCAACTGCCCCCTCCTACGAGCAGTACTTC CASSLPTAPSYEQYF
NA NA 14 TRBJ2-7 TRBV11-2 TGTGCCAGCAGCCGGACGGGCCTTAACTACGAGCAGTACTTC CASSRTGLNYEQYF
NA TRBD2 15 TRBJ2-1 TRBV7-9 TGTGCCAGCAGCTGGGGACTAGCATCCTACAATGAGCAGTTCTTC CASSWGLASYNEQFF
NA NA 14 TRBJ2-5 TRBV6-1 TGTGCCAGCAACCACAGGGTGGGCCTGGGGGCCCAGTACTTC CASNHRVGLGAQYF
NA TRBD2 15 TRBJ2-5 TRBV7-8 TGTGCCAGCAGCCGCCTAGGCGGGAGGGGGGAGACCCAGTACTTC CASSRLGGRGETQYF
NA NA 15 TRBJ1-1 TRBV5-1 TGCGCCAGCAGCTTGGGTAGGGGAATGAACACTGAAGCTTTCTTT CASSLGRGMNTEAFF
NA TRBD1 14 TRBJ2-3 TRBV19 TGTGCCAGTAGTGCTCAACACAGGGGTCTTACGCAGTATTTT CASSAQHRGLTQYF
NA NA 16 TRBJ2-1 TRBV27 TGTGCCAGCAGTTTAGGCAGACAATTTACCTACAATGAGCAGTTCTTC CASSLGRQFTYNEQFF
NA NA 16 TRBJ2-2 TRBV11-2 TGTGCCAGCAATTCGCCAGGAGGGACACGCACCGGGGAGCTGTTTTTT CASNSPGGTRTGELFF
NA NA 13 TRBJ1-1 TRBV5-4 TGTGCCAGCGGCTATGCGGGGACCCCAGAAGCTTTCTTT CASGYAGTPEAFF
NA TRBD1 15 TRBJ1-2 TRBV7-2 TGTGCCAGCAGCCCGAGGGGGACAGGGACGCATGGCTACACCTTC CASSPRGTGTHGYTF
NA TRBD1 15 TRBJ1-5 TRBV19 TGTGCCAGTAGTACACAGGACAGGGCAGGGCAGCCCCAGCATTTT CASSTQDRAGQPQHF
NA TRBD1 18 TRBJ1-1 TRBV7-2 TGTGCCAGCAGCCGATCAATTGGGACAGAACGATTGAACACTGAAGCTTTCTTT CASSRSIGTERLNTEAFF
NA TRBD1 13 TRBJ1-1 TRBV18 TGTGCCAGCCGACAGGGGGCGGGAACTGAAGCTTTCTTT CASRQGAGTEAFF
few TRBD2 15 TRBJ2-4 TRBV19 TGTGCCAGTAGACCCACTAGCGGGAGAGGAAACATTCAGTACTTC CASRPTSGRGNIQYF
NA NA 14 TRBJ1-4 TRBV28 TGTGCCAGCAGTTTACACGGGGAGAATGAAAAACTGTTTTTT CASSLHGENEKLFF
NA NA 11 TRBJ1-2 TRBV30 TGTGCCTGGAGGCACAACTATGGCTACACCTTC CAWRHNYGYTF
NA TRBD1 13 TRBJ2-1 TRBV5-1 TGCGCCAGCAGCTTGGCCAGGGGGCGTGAGCAGTTCTTC CASSLARGREQFF
NA TRBD2 14 TRBJ2-1 TRBV9 TGTGCCAGCTCCCTGGGGGGGACTACATATGAGCAGTTCTTC CASSLGGTTYEQFF
NA NA 13 TRBJ2-1 TRBV7-6 TGTGCCAGCAGCTCCCTACAGGGTAGTGAGCAGTTCTTC CASSSLQGSEQFF
once NA 14 TRBJ2-7 TRBV6-1 TGTGCCAGCATTCAGGGGTACAGTAACGACGAGCAGTACTTC CASIQGYSNDEQYF
NA NA 13 TRBJ2-2 TRBV7-2 TGTGCCAGCAGCTTCGCCGCAACCGGGGAGCTGTTTTTT CASSFAATGELFF
NA TRBD1 14 TRBJ2-7 TRBV18 TGTGCCAGCTCACCGTCAGGGGGCTCCTACGAGCAGTACTTC CASSPSGGSYEQYF